The 16 T cell receptor beta chains below all came from one sample that was sequenced in a study of CD8+ T cells in alopecia areata. A sort of pooled cutaneous lymph node cells used CD4, CD8alpha, NKG2D, NKG2ACE and other stains. After isolation, RNA underwent reverse transcription to generate cDNA as the sequencing template. Clones were read by immunoSEQ multiplex PCR, and TCRdb kept only the in-frame ones, dropping some. This repertoire lists more than 250,000 clones without singletons; approximately 1.2% sits in the top ten. The sequenced sample was CD4+ T cells sorted from a lymph node. These receptors all stem from a C3H/HeJ mouse with alopecia areata. MHC haplotype of the strain: H2-k.

This clone was seen more than once but under ten times. Gene and germline names: mouse. The read ends 4 residues early relative to the CDR3; the germline J gene fills the gap. This chain connects TRBV13-1 to TRBJ2-7; 13 bases agree with TRBD2. Germline CDR1 is NSHNY and CDR2 is SYGAGN. The CDR3 is made up of 17 amino acids. The V segment lost 4 bases and the J segment 0 bases; nucleotides outside the gene matches: 7. CDR3 bases read: TGTGCCAGCAGTCACCGGGACTGGGGGGGAAGCTCCTAT. It codes for CASSHRDWGGSSY. The whole CDR3 protein reads CASSHRDWGGSSYEQYF.

This clone was seen a few times. Gene names are mouse gene names. CDR3 region: CTCSALQTYEQYF. The part of the CDR3 DNA that was read is TGCACCTGCAGTGCCCTACAAACCTAT. The chain combines TRBV1 with TRBJ2-7; D is unresolved. Read data end 4 residues before the CDR3 end; the end is taken from the germline J gene. With 3 bases removed from V and 2 bases from J, the gap between germline ends came to 8 bases. The V gene's germline CDR1 is NSQYPW and CDR2 LRSPGD (reference sequence). CDR3 length: 13 residues.

Regarding this clone: The gene names here belong to mouse. Read sequence stops 3 residues before the CDR3 end, and the germline J gene provides the missing end. The rearrangement uses TRBV5 and TRBJ1-6; D gene uncertain. TRBJ1-6 is an ORF, with its function uncertain. Trimming pared 0 bases from V and 3 bases from J, leaving 9 bases between. Per germline, CDR1 LGHNA and CDR2 YNLKQL (reference sequence). The CDR3 sequence is 16 residues long. The sequenced part of the CDR3 DNA is TGTGCCAGCAGCCAAGAGTGGGGAAACTATAATTCGCCC. It encodes CASSQEWGNYNSP. The whole CDR3 region reads CASSQEWGNYNSPLYF.

This clone was detected only a few times. The gene names here belong to mouse. The read ends 4 residues early relative to the CDR3; the germline J gene fills the gap. V and J are TRBV14 and TRBJ2-4; D is undetermined. The CDR3 covers 13 residues. Trimming removed 5 bases from V and 0 bases from J, with 7 bases in between. CDR1 is SGHDT, CDR2 FRDEAV, per germline. CDR3 bases read: TGTGCCAGCAGCACAGCTAGTCAAAAC. This encodes CASSTASQN. The complete CDR3 reads CASSTASQNTLYF.

This clone was counted only a few times. Gene names follow the mouse nomenclature. The CDR3 end is not reached by the read, which stops 4 residues before it; the germline J gene fills it in. V is TRBV1 and J is TRBJ2-5; 14 nucleotides match TRBD2. V dropped 3 bases and J dropped 2; count of bases not matched to a gene: 7. The CDR3 runs to 18 residues. Per germline, CDR1 NSQYPW and CDR2 LRSPGD (reference sequence). CDR3 DNA (partial): TGCACCTGCAGTGCCGGGACTGGGGGGGCGCTGGGCCAAGAC. Its translation is CTCSAGTGGALGQD. The complete CDR3 sequence is CTCSAGTGGALGQDTQYF.

This clone was observed a few times. Germline and genes: mouse. The sequence runs out 3 residues before the end of the CDR3; the remainder is reconstructed from the germline J gene. This sequence joins TRBV1 and TRBJ1-6; 9 positions agree with TRBD1. TRBJ1-6 is sorted into the ORF group, with uncertain function. This CDR3 comprises 16 residues. Germline V lookup: CDR1 NSQYPW, CDR2 LRSPGD (reference sequence). J gave up 6 bases and V 1 base, and 4 bases lay outside the gene matches. The CDR3 bases that were read are TGCACCTGCAGTGCAGGGACAGGGGAGAGTAATTCGCCC. Its protein product is CTCSAGTGESNSP. Given in full, the CDR3 is CTCSAGTGESNSPLYF.

As regards this clone: All gene names here are mouse names. The sequenced fragment ends 4 residues before the CDR3 boundary, so the rest is inferred from the germline J gene. The V gene is TRBV13-1, the J gene TRBJ2-1, with D perhaps matching TRBD1 (6 bases). The CDR3 totals 15 residues. Germline V gene sequence: CDR1 NSHNY, CDR2 SYGAGN. Trimming took 4 bases from V and 0 from J, leaving 11 bases between them. The sequenced CDR3 bases are TGTGCCAGCAGTTCCCGGACAGATAACTATGCT. Residues: CASSSRTDNYA. The full CDR3 reads CASSSRTDNYAEQFF.

This clone was detected a few times. The germline and genes are mouse ones. The read gets to within 3 residues of the CDR3 end, and the germline J gene fills in the rest. Distinct nucleotide sequences in the sample also encode this CDR3. This chain links TRBV31 with TRBJ1-6, with D possibly matching TRBD1 (6 bases). TRBJ1-6 is labeled an ORF, and its function is uncertain. The V end lost 0 bases, the J end lost 0 bases, and 9 bases lay between the germline ends. The CDR3 is 16 amino acids. The germline CDR1 and CDR2 sequences are GKSSPN and SITVG. CDR3 sequence: CAWSLGGNSYNSPLYF. CDR3 DNA, as far as it was read: TGTGCCTGGAGTCTAGGGGGAAATTCCTATAATTCGCCC.

This clone occurred a few times. The genes and germline here are from mouse. The CDR3 end is not reached by the read, which stops 4 residues before it; the germline J gene fills it in. The genes are TRBV1 and TRBJ2-1; 9 positions agree with TRBD2. The germline CDR1 and CDR2 sequences are NSQYPW and LRSPGD (reference sequence). This CDR3 has 16 residues. The CDR3 spells CTCSADWGGARAEQFF. The sequenced part of the CDR3 DNA is TGCACCTGCAGTGCAGATTGGGGGGGCGCGAGAGCT.

With respect to this clone: Germline and genes: mouse. The CDR3 extends 4 residues past the end of the read, so its final part is completed from the germline J gene. This CDR3 is also generated by other DNA sequences in the sample. The chain combines TRBV31 with TRBJ2-3; 11 bases align to TRBD2. The CDR3 is 15 amino acids. V lost 0 bases and J lost 2; bases outside the gene matches: 1. Germline V gene sequence: CDR1 GKSSPN, CDR2 SITVG. The CDR3 bases that were read are TGTGCCTGGAGTCTGGGACTGGGGGTTGCAGAA. This codes for CAWSLGLGVAE. Given in full, the CDR3 is CAWSLGLGVAETLYF.

This clone has more than one count but fewer than ten. Mouse gene names and germline throughout. The read ends 3 residues early relative to the CDR3; the germline J gene fills the gap. The rearrangement joins TRBV1 to TRBJ1-6; D remains unclear. Being an ORF, TRBJ1-6 has a function that is uncertain. The CDR3 covers 15 residues. V lost 3 bases and J lost 4, with 10 bases in between. CDR1 and CDR2 (germline): NSQYPW, LRSPGD (reference sequence). The CDR3 sequence: CTCSAPQAYNSPLYF. The CDR3 DNA, read in part, is TGCACCTGCAGTGCCCCCCAGGCTTATAATTCGCCC.

In this sample, this clone turned up a few times. Gene names are mouse gene names. The read terminates 4 residues ahead of where the CDR3 ends, so the germline J gene completes it. This sample includes further DNA sequences coding for the same CDR3. This sequence joins TRBV17 and TRBJ2-5; D is perhaps TRBD2 (6 bases). This CDR3 is built from 14 residues. Germline V lookup: CDR1 MNHDT, CDR2 YYDKIL. V lost 3 bases to trimming and J lost 2 bases, with 9 bases between them. The CDR3 reads CASSSGGGQDTQYF. The sequenced CDR3 bases are TGTGCTAGCAGTAGTGGGGGAGGCCAAGAC.

This clone was detected a few times. The gene names given are mouse names. Read coverage stops 4 residues before the CDR3 terminus; the germline J gene supplies the remainder. The chain is built from TRBV17 and TRBJ1-1; D gene uncertain. Germline lookup yields CDR1 MNHDT and CDR2 YYDKIL. The CDR3 spans 14 residues. V lost 3 bases and J 1 base, leaving 9 bases between the germline ends. Incomplete CDR3 DNA: TGTGCTAGCAGTAGCCCCGCAGGGAACACA. Translating gives CASSSPAGNT. The full CDR3 sequence reads CASSSPAGNTEVFF.

Details on this clone: Germline and genes here are mouse. The read halts 4 residues ahead of the CDR3 end, with the missing end drawn from the germline J gene. J is TRBJ2-1 and V is TRBV13-1, with D possibly being TRBD1 (6 bases). CDR1 is NSHNY and CDR2 is SYGAGN in the germline V gene. Trimming removed 1 base at V and 6 bases at J, with 8 bases between. The CDR3 loop spans 13 amino acids. The covered CDR3 bases are TGTGCCAGCAGTGATTCCAGGGGTGCT. Amino acid sequence: CASSDSRGA. The whole CDR3 reads CASSDSRGAEQFF.

As for this clone: Mouse germline and gene names are used. The missing CDR3 end, 4 residues past where the read stops, is filled in from the germline J gene. The chain employs TRBV13-3 and TRBJ2-7, with TRBD2 identical over 10 bases. Germline lookup yields CDR1 NNHDY and CDR2 SYVADS. There are 14 residues in the CDR3. The sequenced part of the CDR3 DNA is TGTGCCAGCAGTGATAACTGGGGGGGGTAT. Its translation is CASSDNWGGY. The complete CDR3 protein is CASSDNWGGYEQYF.

As to this clone: Germline and genes: mouse. The DNA ends 4 residues before the CDR3 does, and the rest of the CDR3 is filled in from the germline J gene. Other DNA variants within this sample encode the same CDR3. This chain links TRBV13-1 with TRBJ2-1, with a weak D call TRBD1 (6 bases). CDR1 is NSHNY and CDR2 is SYGAGN in the germline V gene. The CDR3 spans 14 residues. V shed 3 bases and J shed 1 base, with 8 bases lying between them. CDR3 region: CASSVGQNYAEQFF. The covered CDR3 bases are TGTGCCAGCAGTGTGGGACAAAACTATGCT.